Below, 25 T cell receptor beta chains from the same sample are listed, as sequenced in a study of blood T cell repertoires in COVID-19. Data came from immunoSEQ multiplex PCR; TCRdb stores just in-frame clones and leaves some out. This sample carries around 200,000 clones, 90% of them seen once, and the ten largest clones take over 0.95%. Sequenced sample: PBMCs or T cells enriched from blood (not recorded which). The source of these receptors is a man in his thirties or forties who had recovered from COVID-19.

CDR3 amino acids: CASSEWTERSYEQYF. The CDR3 region has the DNA TGCGCCAGCAGTGAGTGGACAGAGAGGTCCTACGAGCAGTACTTC. The V gene is TRBV10-2, the J gene TRBJ2-7; a possible D gene is TRBD1 (6 bases). V lost 1 base and J lost 1, with 11 bases in between. CDR1 and CDR2 from the germline V gene are WSHSY and SAAADI. This CDR3 has 15 amino acids.

In this sample, this clone turned up once. V usage is TRBV4-1 and J usage is TRBJ2-7; 10 nucleotides align to TRBD1. The CDR3 consists of 15 residues. V gave up 6 bases and J gave up 0 bases; unmatched junction bases: 5. The germline V gene has CDR1 MGHRA and CDR2 YSYEKL. In DNA form, the CDR3 reads TGCGCCAGCAGGTCGTGGACAGGGGGCTCCTACGAGCAGTACTTC. The encoded protein is CASRSWTGGSYEQYF.

The genes are TRBV15 and TRBJ2-7; TRBD2 matches at 14 bases. The CDR3 totals 15 residues. Germline-derived CDR1 and CDR2 are LNHNV and YYDKDF (reference sequence). The ends lost 3 bases at V and 9 bases at J; junction bases unmatched: 7. CDR3 amino acids: CATSRGTSGSRSQYF. CDR3 coding DNA: TGTGCCACCAGCAGGGGGACTAGCGGGAGTAGGTCGCAGTACTTC.

The chain combines TRBV7-8 with TRBJ2-1, with 12 positions matching TRBD2. The germline gives CDR1 SGHVS, CDR2 FQNEAQ. CDR3 length: 18 residues. V dropped 5 bases and J dropped 0; count of bases not matched to a gene: 8. CDR3 sequence (DNA): TGTGCCAGCAGCGTGGGACTAGCGGGCTCTAGCTCCTACAATGAGCAGTTCTTC. Residues: CASSVGLAGSSSYNEQFF.

As DNA, the CDR3 is TGTGCCAGCAGCCCGAATCAGCCCCAGCATTTT. It is translated as CASSPNQPQHF. The rearrangement links TRBV21-1 to TRBJ1-5. TRBV21-1 is flagged as a pseudogene. The CDR3 length is 11 residues.

The gene calls are TRBV28 and TRBJ1-2, with 7 bases matching TRBD1. The CDR3 runs 15 residues. J was trimmed by 3 bases and V by 6 bases; bases with no gene match: 10. Germline CDR1 MDHEN, CDR2 SYDVKM. The CDR3 reads CASSPWTGLDYGYTF. DNA of the CDR3: TGTGCCAGCAGCCCCTGGACAGGCCTGGACTATGGCTACACCTTC.

This clone was observed a handful of times. The chain combines TRBV10-3 with TRBJ2-3; 8 nucleotides line up with TRBD2. This CDR3 has 18 residues. Looked up from germline, CDR1 is ENHRY and CDR2 is SYGVKD. V shed 4 bases and J 1 base; nucleotides not matched to a gene: 13. The CDR3 spells CAISGLETSATGTDTQYF. The CDR3 DNA reads as TGTGCCATCAGTGGTTTAGAGACTAGCGCGACCGGCACAGATACGCAGTATTTT.

The genes are TRBV9 and TRBJ2-1; 9 positions match TRBD2. The CDR3 extends over 15 amino acids. V was clipped by 3 bases and J by 7 bases; unmatched bases: 8. CDR1 is SGDLS and CDR2 is YYNGEE in the germline V gene. CDR3 in DNA: TGTGCCAGCAGCGATAGCGGGAGTATTTTGAATGAGCAGTTCTTC. Protein sequence: CASSDSGSILNEQFF. The full variable domain, with the rest looked up from reference TRBV9 and TRBJ2-1, is DSGVTQTPKHLITATGQRVTLRCSPRSGDLSVYWYQQSLDQGLQFLIQYYNGEERAKGNILERFSAQQFPDLHSELNLSSLELGDSALYFCASSDSGSILNEQFFGPGTRLTVL.

The chain employs TRBV7-2 and TRBJ1-2; 9 nucleotides line up with TRBD1. Unmatched junction bases numbered 10, after V lost 4 bases and J lost 7 bases. Germline V gives CDR1 SGHTA, CDR2 FQGNSA. The CDR3 extends over 15 amino acids. CDR3 loop: CASSSGQGTFTGYTF. In DNA, the CDR3 is TGTGCCAGCAGCTCCGGACAGGGGACATTTACTGGCTACACCTTC.

V is TRBV4-2 and J is TRBJ2-6, with 7 bases matching TRBD1. The V gene's germline CDR1 is LGHNA and CDR2 YNFKEQ. The ends lost 3 bases at V and 0 bases at J; junction bases unmatched: 14. The CDR3 spans 20 residues. CDR3: CASSHWRRTGLPSGANVLTF. Written as DNA, the CDR3 is TGTGCCAGCAGCCACTGGCGGCGGACAGGCCTTCCCTCTGGGGCCAACGTCCTGACTTTC.

This chain uses TRBV27 with TRBJ1-2; 10 nucleotides align to TRBD1. CDR3 length equals 12 residues. Germline loops: CDR1 MNHEY, CDR2 SMNVEV (reference sequence). After removal of 11 bases from V and 8 bases from J, the junction contained 8 bases not matched to a gene. The DNA for the CDR3 is TGTGCCGGGAGACAGGGGGCCAGGGGCTACACCTTC. Its translation is CAGRQGARGYTF.

The rearrangement links TRBV11-2 to TRBJ2-5, with a possible D match to TRBD2 (6 bases). The CDR3 sequence is 16 residues long. Trimming stripped 6 bases from V and 1 base from J, with 18 bases between. Germline assignment: CDR1 SGHAT and CDR2 FQNNGV. The CDR3 DNA sequence: TGTGCCAGCAGTTCTAGGGCTAGCGCCCTCCAAGAGACCCAGTACTTC. Its translation is CASSSRASALQETQYF. The complete variable domain, with remaining parts taken from reference TRBV11-2 and TRBJ2-5, reads EAGVAQSPRYKIIEKRQSVAFWCNPISGHATLYWYQQILGQGPKLLIQFQNNGVVDDSQLPKDRFSAERLKGVDSTLKIQPAKLEDSAVYLCASSSRASALQETQYFGPGTRLLVL.

This chain joins TRBV11-2 and TRBJ2-3; a weak D match, TRBD1 (6 bases). V dropped 1 base and J dropped 4 bases, with 15 bases sitting between them. CDR3 length: 16 residues. CDR1 and CDR2 from the germline V gene are SGHAT and FQNNGV. CDR3 nucleotides: TGTGCCAGCAGCTTAGTTCTGGGCAGGGGAGCAGATACGCAGTATTTT. Translated: CASSLVLGRGADTQYF.

This sequence joins TRBV7-8 and TRBJ2-7; the D gene is possibly TRBD2 (7 bases). Germline V CDR1 and CDR2: SGHVS, FQNEAQ. Trimming cost V 1 base and J 1 base, with 17 bases left between them. CDR3 length equals 17 residues. CDR3 protein: CASSLVGAGRTSYEQYF. CDR3 in DNA: TGTGCCAGCAGCTTAGTGGGGGCCGGGAGGACGTCCTACGAGCAGTACTTC.

Only a few counts were recorded for this clone. The J gene is TRBJ1-2, the V gene TRBV4-1; 9 bases are a match to TRBD1. V gave up 2 bases and J gave up 6 bases; unmatched junction bases: 7. There are 15 residues in the CDR3. Germline V gene data show CDR1 as MGHRA and CDR2 as YSYEKL. CDR3: CASSQTTGGINGYTF. The CDR3 DNA sequence: TGCGCCAGCAGCCAAACCACAGGGGGCATAAATGGCTACACCTTC.

This chain connects TRBV5-1 to TRBJ1-5; 12 nucleotides agree with TRBD1. CDR1 and CDR2 from the germline V gene are SGHRS and YFSETQ. CDR3 length equals 15 residues. V was pared by 4 bases and J by 4 bases, with 3 bases of the junction left unmatched. The CDR3 DNA is TGCGCCAGCAGCAAGGGACAGGGGGCAAATCAGCCCCAGCATTTT. Translated: CASSKGQGANQPQHF.

The chain employs TRBV5-5 and TRBJ2-7, with 10 positions matching TRBD1. CDR3 length: 14 amino acids. Trimming took 4 bases from V and 4 from J; bases not matched to a gene: 5. Germline V gives CDR1 SGHKS, CDR2 YYEKEE (reference sequence). CDR3 loop: CASSPWTGGYEQYF. DNA of the CDR3: TGTGCCAGCAGCCCGTGGACAGGGGGATACGAGCAGTACTTC.

The chain links TRBV4-2 to TRBJ2-5, with D perhaps TRBD1 (5 bases). Germline CDR1 and CDR2: LGHNA and YNFKEQ. The CDR3 is 14 residues long. V dropped 0 bases and J dropped 7 bases, with 12 bases sitting between them. CDR3 DNA: TGTGCCAGCAGCCAAGATTTAGGGGCCGCGACCCAGTACTTC. It codes for CASSQDLGAATQYF.

A few counts support this clone. V usage is TRBV2 and J usage is TRBJ2-3; D unclear. Trimming shortened V by 7 bases and J by 0 bases, and 5 bases separated the two germline ends. In germline, CDR1 is SNHLY, CDR2 FYNNEI. The CDR3 sequence is 12 residues long. The CDR3 loop reads CASKTSTDTQYF. CDR3 DNA: TGTGCCAGCAAAACAAGCACAGATACGCAGTATTTT.

Only one count was recorded for this clone. This chain joins TRBV27 and TRBJ2-1; 10 nucleotides align to TRBD2. The CDR3 is 19 residues long. Trimming took 2 bases from V and 3 from J; bases not matched to a gene: 13. CDR1 and CDR2 (germline): MNHEY, SMNVEV (reference sequence). In DNA form, the CDR3 reads TGTGCCAGCAGTTTACTTTCTAGCGGGAGAGGGGTTGTCTACAATGAGCAGTTCTTC. It encodes CASSLLSSGRGVVYNEQFF.

The rearrangement links TRBV2 to TRBJ2-1, with 11 bases aligning to TRBD2. Trimming at V came to 6 bases and at J to 12 bases, leaving 4 bases not matched to a gene. CDR3 size: 12 residues. CDR1 SNHLY and CDR2 FYNNEI come from the germline V gene. The CDR3 DNA sequence: TGTGCCAGCAGGGAGGGACTAGCGGCGCAGTTCTTC. Its translation: CASREGLAAQFF.

The V and J genes are TRBV5-1 and TRBJ1-3; D remains ambiguous. This CDR3 has 15 residues. Trimming stripped 0 bases from V and 4 bases from J, with 11 bases between. CDR1 and CDR2 from the germline V gene are SGHRS and YFSETQ. The CDR3 DNA sequence: TGCGCCAGCAGCTTGGAAGGAGGGAAAGGAAACACCATATATTTT. Translation: CASSLEGGKGNTIYF.

The gene calls are TRBV4-2 and TRBJ2-1; 7 bases map to TRBD2. The trim removed 6 bases at V and 2 bases at J, leaving 4 bases unmatched. Germline lookup yields CDR1 LGHNA and CDR2 YNFKEQ. This CDR3 has 14 residues. The CDR3 protein is CASSRLAPYNEQFF. The CDR3, as DNA: TGTGCCAGCAGTAGACTAGCACCCTACAATGAGCAGTTCTTC.

The CDR3 is CASSPPSGETQYF. Written as DNA, the CDR3 is TGTGCCAGCTCACCACCATCGGGAGAGACCCAGTACTTC. This chain uses TRBV18 with TRBJ2-5; no clear D. V lost 0 bases, J lost 4 bases, and 6 bases lay in between. There are 13 residues in the CDR3. Germline V gene data show CDR1 as KGHSH and CDR2 as LQKENI. Filled out from reference TRBV18 and TRBJ2-5, the complete variable domain reads NAGVMQNPRHLVRRRGQEARLRCSPMKGHSHVYWYRQLPEEGLKFMVYLQKENIIDESGMPKERFSAEFPKEGPSILRIQQVVRGDSAAYFCASSPPSGETQYFGPGTRLLVL.

The genes are TRBV7-2 and TRBJ2-7; 7 bases are shared with TRBD1. CDR3 length: 14 amino acids. V lost 5 bases, J lost 7 bases, and 11 bases stayed unmatched. Germline V gene sequence: CDR1 SGHTA, CDR2 FQGNSA. CDR3 amino acids: CASSPGTVFGEQYF. The CDR3 coding sequence is TGTGCCAGCAGCCCGGGGACAGTCTTTGGGGAGCAGTACTTC.